These 3 T cell receptor beta chains originate from one sample sequenced in a study of blood T cell repertoires in COVID-19. Libraries were prepared by immunoSEQ multiplex PCR; TCRdb keeps only in-frame clonotypes and omits some of them. The profile covers over 45,000 clones, with around 79% appearing a single time and about 17% taken by the ten largest. The sample comprised peripheral blood. These receptors were taken from a woman in her forties or fifties with active or convalescent COVID-19.

V usage is TRBV11-2 and J usage is TRBJ2-7; 10 bases line up with TRBD2. The CDR3 totals 13 residues. The ends lost 5 bases at V and 4 bases at J; junction bases unmatched: 2. Germline CDR1 reads SGHAT; CDR2 reads FQNNGV. CDR3 sequence reads: CASSKGLAYEQYF. DNA of the CDR3: TGTGCCAGCAGCAAGGGACTAGCGTACGAGCAGTACTTC.

The chain carries TRBV19 and TRBJ1-1; tentatively, D is TRBD1 (5 bases). Between the trimmed V and J ends, which lost 2 bases and 3 bases, there was a span of 16 bases. Germline V gene lookup returns CDR1 LNHDA and CDR2 SQIVND (reference sequence). CDR3 length: 16 amino acids. The CDR3 sequence: CASSIRAGLVDTEAFF. The CDR3 coding sequence is TGTGCCAGTAGTATACGAGCAGGGCTAGTCGACACTGAAGCTTTCTTT.

The sample holds one count of this clone. The V gene is TRBV3-1 (or the pseudogene TRBV3-2), the J gene TRBJ1-4; maybe TRBD1 (5 bases). V dropped 1 base and J dropped 6 bases, with 15 bases sitting between them. This CDR3 has 16 residues. The germline CDR1 and CDR2 sequences are LGHDT and YNNKEL (reference sequence). The CDR3 nucleotides read TGTGCCAGCAGCCAAGTACTCAGGTCGGGGGATGAAAAACTGTTTTTT. It codes for CASSQVLRSGDEKLFF.